This T cell receptor beta chain was recovered during a study of Graves' ophthalmopathy and Graves' hyperthyroidism. Study background: By definition, stable hyperthyroidism involved no ophthalmopathy within 18 months of follow-up.

RNA transcripts were the source from which TCR beta CDR3 regions were amplified. The authors performed first-round RT-PCR with HTBI primers and then a second-round multiplex PCR. TCRdb reprocessed the multiplex PCR reads with MiXCR, giving one entry per CDR3 protein. This sample has over a million distinct CDR3 sequences, with about 35% found just once. Per the germline V gene, CDR1 is ENHRY and CDR2 is SYGVKD. V lost 10 bases to trimming and J lost 4 bases; unmatched junction nucleotides: 13. The CDR3 loop spans 16 amino acids. Points from the study as a whole: Its predictions of ophthalmopathy progression gave the model almost 71% sensitivity and 72% to 85% specificity.

This clonotype occurred a few times. The antigen is undetermined. The sequenced material came from peripheral blood or thyroid tissue (not recorded which). The genes are TRBV10-3 and TRBJ1-5; 10 positions agree with TRBD1. The clonotype was recovered from an adult man with Graves' hyperthyroidism. This CDR3 is CASSLPRQGANQPQHF. CDR3 nucleotides: TGTGCCAGCTCCCTTCCTCGACAGGGGGCGAATCAGCCCCAGCATTTT.